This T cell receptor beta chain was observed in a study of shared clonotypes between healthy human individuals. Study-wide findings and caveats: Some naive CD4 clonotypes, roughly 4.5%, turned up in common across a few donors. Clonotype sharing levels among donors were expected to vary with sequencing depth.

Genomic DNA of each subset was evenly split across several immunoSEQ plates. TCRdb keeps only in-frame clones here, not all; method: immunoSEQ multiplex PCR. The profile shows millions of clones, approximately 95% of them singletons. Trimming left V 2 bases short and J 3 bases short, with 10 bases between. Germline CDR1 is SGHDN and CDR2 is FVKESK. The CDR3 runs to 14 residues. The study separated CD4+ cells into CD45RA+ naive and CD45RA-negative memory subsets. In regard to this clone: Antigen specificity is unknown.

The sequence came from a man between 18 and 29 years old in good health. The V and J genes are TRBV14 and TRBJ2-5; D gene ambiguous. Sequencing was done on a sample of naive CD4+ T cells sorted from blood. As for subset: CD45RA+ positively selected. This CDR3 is CASSQQLAKETQYF. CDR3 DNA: TGTGCCAGCAGCCAACAATTAGCTAAAGAGACCCAGTACTTC.